The text below deals with one T cell receptor (beta chain). Its antigen is still unknown. This sample is part of a study of T cell repertoires in cytomegalovirus infection. Overall study context: It can be stated that public TCR beta signatures indicated CMV infection as well as a matching HLA type.

MiXCR, run by TCRdb on the reads, gives a single entry per CDR3 protein. The repertoire holds under 800,000 distinct CDR3 sequences, with approximately 25% as singletons. Germline assignment: CDR1 SQVTM and CDR2 ANQGSEA. There are 16 residues in the CDR3. The V and J ends lost 1 base and 1 base respectively, with 14 bases between them. Regarding the study as a whole: Ex vivo, HLA-C-restricted CMV-specific TCR beta clonotypes prevailed over the rest of the response. There were carriers of CMV plus the relevant HLA, and cumulative public TCR beta family frequency identified them.

This TCR derives from a human donor in good health (CMV status not recorded). Some clones in this sample may be carry-over from other donors' samples. The chain employs TRBV29-1 and TRBJ2-1; perhaps TRBD2 as D (5 bases). The sample was CD8+ T cells from PBMCs. CDR3 nucleotide sequence: TGCAGCGTTGAAGTTCTGAGAAGGACTTCCTACAATGAGCAGTTCTTC. Translating gives CSVEVLRRTSYNEQFF.